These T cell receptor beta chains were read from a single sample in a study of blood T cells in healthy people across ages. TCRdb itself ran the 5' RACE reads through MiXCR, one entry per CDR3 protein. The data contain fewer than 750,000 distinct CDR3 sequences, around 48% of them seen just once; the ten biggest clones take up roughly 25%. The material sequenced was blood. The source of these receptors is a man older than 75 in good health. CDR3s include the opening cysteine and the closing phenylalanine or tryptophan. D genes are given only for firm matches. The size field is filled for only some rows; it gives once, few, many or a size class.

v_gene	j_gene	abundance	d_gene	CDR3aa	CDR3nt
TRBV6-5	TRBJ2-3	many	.	CASSRGDTQYF	TGTGCCAGCAGCCGGGGGGATACGCAGTATTTT
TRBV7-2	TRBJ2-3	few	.	CASSSQQGHRLSYTQYF	TGTGCCAGCAGCTCCCAACAGGGCCACCGTCTCTCTTATACGCAGTATTTT
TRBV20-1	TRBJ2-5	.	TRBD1	CSATYRGETQYF	TGCAGTGCTACCTACAGGGGAGAGACCCAGTACTTC
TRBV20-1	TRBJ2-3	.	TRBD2	CSAKNSGGYTDTQYF	TGCAGTGCTAAGAATAGCGGGGGTTACACAGATACGCAGTATTTT
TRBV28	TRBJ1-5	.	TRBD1	CASRPQGAGQPQHF	TGTGCCAGCAGACCCCAGGGGGCTGGGCAGCCCCAGCATTTT
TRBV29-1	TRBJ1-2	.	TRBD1	CSVVQGGHYGYTF	TGCAGCGTTGTACAGGGGGGTCACTATGGCTACACCTTC
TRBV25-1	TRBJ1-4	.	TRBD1	CASSEPGTDNEKLFF	TGTGCCAGCAGTGAACCCGGGACAGATAATGAAAAACTGTTTTTT
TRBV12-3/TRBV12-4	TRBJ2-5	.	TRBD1	CASSSGTAKVGETQYF	TGTGCCAGCAGTTCCGGGACAGCGAAGGTCGGGGAGACCCAGTACTTC
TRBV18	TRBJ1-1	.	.	CASSPNGTPGTEAFF	TGTGCCAGCTCACCAAACGGGACACCGGGGACTGAAGCTTTCTTT
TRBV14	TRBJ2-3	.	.	CASSQVRGDTQYF	TGTGCCAGCAGCCAAGTCAGGGGAGATACGCAGTATTTT
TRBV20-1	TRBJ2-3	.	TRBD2	CSVGTSGGAGTDTQYF	TGCAGTGTCGGGACTAGCGGGGGGGCCGGCACAGATACGCAGTATTTT
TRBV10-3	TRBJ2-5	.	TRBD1	CAISESGQGAHKQYF	TGTGCCATCAGTGAGTCAGGACAGGGGGCCCACAAGCAGTACTTC
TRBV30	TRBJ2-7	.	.	CAWTTVARGEQYF	TGTGCCTGGACCACCGTCGCGCGGGGCGAGCAGTACTTC
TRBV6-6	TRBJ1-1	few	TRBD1	CASSLDRGWTEAFF	TGTGCCAGCAGTTTAGACAGGGGTTGGACTGAAGCTTTCTTT
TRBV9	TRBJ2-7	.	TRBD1	CASSVSDRGLYEQYF	TGTGCCAGCAGCGTCTCGGACAGGGGGCTATACGAGCAGTACTTC
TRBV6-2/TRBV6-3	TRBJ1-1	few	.	CASSSPWTDTEAFF	TGTGCCAGCAGTTCCCCATGGACGGACACTGAAGCTTTCTTT
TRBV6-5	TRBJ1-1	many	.	CASSYSPGLEAFF	TGTGCCAGCAGTTACTCGCCAGGCTTGGAAGCTTTCTTT
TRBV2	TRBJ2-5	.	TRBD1	CASIGDRGKETQYF	TGTGCCAGCATCGGGGACAGGGGTAAAGAGACCCAGTACTTC
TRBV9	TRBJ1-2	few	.	CASSPPPGGTHYGYTF	TGTGCCAGCAGCCCCCCGCCGGGGGGGACTCACTATGGCTACACCTTC
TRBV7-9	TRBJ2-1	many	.	CASSPESGREYNEQFF	TGTGCCAGCAGCCCAGAATCCGGCAGGGAGTACAATGAGCAGTTCTTC
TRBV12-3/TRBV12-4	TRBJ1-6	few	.	CAIRRGTGNSPLHF	TGTGCCATCAGGCGTGGGACGGGGAATTCACCCCTCCACTTT
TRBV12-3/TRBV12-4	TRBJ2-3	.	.	CASSPGILQTDTQYF	TGTGCCAGCAGTCCCGGAATCTTACAAACAGATACGCAGTATTTT